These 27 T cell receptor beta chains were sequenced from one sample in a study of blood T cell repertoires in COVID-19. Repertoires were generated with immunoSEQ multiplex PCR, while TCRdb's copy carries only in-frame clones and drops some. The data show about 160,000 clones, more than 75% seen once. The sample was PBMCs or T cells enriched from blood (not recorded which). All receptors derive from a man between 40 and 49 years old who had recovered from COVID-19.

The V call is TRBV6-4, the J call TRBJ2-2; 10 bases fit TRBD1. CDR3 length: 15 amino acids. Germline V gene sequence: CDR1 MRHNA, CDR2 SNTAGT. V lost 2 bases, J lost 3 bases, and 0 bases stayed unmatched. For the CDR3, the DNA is TGTGCCAGCAGTGACGGACAGGGGGACACCGGGGAGCTGTTTTTT. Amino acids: CASSDGQGDTGELFF.

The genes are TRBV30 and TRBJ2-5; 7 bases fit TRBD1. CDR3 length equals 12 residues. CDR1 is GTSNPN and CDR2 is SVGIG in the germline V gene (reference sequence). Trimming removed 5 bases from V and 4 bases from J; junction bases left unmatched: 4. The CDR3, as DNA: TGTGCCTGGGGGGCAGGGGGAGAGACCCAGTACTTC. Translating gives CAWGAGGETQYF.

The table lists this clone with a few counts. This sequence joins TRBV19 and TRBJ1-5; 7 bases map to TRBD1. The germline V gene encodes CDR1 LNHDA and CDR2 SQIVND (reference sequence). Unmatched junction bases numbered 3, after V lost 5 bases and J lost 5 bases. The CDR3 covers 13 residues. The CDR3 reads CASSGRGDQPQHF. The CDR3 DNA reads TGTGCCAGTAGTGGCAGGGGGGATCAGCCCCAGCATTTT.

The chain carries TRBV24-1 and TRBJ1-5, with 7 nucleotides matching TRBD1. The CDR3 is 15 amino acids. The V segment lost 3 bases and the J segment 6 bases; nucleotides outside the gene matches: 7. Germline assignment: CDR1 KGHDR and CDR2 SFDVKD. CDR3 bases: TGTGCCACCAGTGATACTACAGGGGAAGTTCAGCCCCAGCATTTT. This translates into CATSDTTGEVQPQHF.

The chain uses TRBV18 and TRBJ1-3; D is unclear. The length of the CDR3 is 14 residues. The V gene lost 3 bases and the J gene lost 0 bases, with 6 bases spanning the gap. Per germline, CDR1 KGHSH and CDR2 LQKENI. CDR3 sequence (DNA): TGTGCCAGCTCACCCAGCGACTCTGGAAACACCATATATTTT. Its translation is CASSPSDSGNTIYF. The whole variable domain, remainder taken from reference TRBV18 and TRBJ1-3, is NAGVMQNPRHLVRRRGQEARLRCSPMKGHSHVYWYRQLPEEGLKFMVYLQKENIIDESGMPKERFSAEFPKEGPSILRIQQVVRGDSAAYFCASSPSDSGNTIYFGEGSWLTVV.

The DNA of the CDR3 is TGTGCCAGCAGTTTCGGACAGGCCGGTGGCTACACCTTC. It translates to CASSFGQAGGYTF. This rearrangement joins TRBV27 to TRBJ1-2; the match to TRBD1 covers 7 bases. V shed 3 bases, J shed 7 bases, and the junction held 5 bases outside the gene matches. Germline CDR1 MNHEY, CDR2 SMNVEV (reference sequence). This CDR3 is built from 13 residues.

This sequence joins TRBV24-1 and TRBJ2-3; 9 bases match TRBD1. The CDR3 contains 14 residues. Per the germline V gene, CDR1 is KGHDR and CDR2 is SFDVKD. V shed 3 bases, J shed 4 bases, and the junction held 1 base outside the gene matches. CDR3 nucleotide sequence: TGTGCCACCAGTGATCGACAGGGGGCAGATACGCAGTATTTT. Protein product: CATSDRQGADTQYF.

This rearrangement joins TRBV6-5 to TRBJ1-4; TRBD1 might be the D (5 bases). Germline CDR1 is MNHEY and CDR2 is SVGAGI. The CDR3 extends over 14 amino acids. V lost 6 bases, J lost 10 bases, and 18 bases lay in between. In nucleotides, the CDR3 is TGTGCCAGCAGAGCAGGGTATCGGCGAGGAAAACTGTTTTTT. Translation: CASRAGYRRGKLFF.

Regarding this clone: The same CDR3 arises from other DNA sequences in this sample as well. The CDR3: CASSQVGGDGYTF. The CDR3, as DNA: TGTGCCAGCAGCCAAGTTGGAGGGGACGGCTACACCTTC. The chain is built from TRBV3-1 (or the pseudogene TRBV3-2) and TRBJ1-2; D is perhaps TRBD1 (5 bases). V lost 1 base, J lost 8 bases, and 11 bases lay in between. The CDR3 is made up of 13 amino acids. The germline V gene encodes CDR1 LGHDT and CDR2 YNNKEL (reference sequence).

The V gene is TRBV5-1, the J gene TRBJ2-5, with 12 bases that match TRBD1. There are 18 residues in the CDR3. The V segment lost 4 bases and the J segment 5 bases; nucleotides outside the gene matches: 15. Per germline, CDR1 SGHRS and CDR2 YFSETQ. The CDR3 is CASSLSPGTGGARETQYF. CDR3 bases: TGCGCCAGCAGCCTCAGCCCCGGGACAGGGGGCGCTCGGGAGACCCAGTACTTC.

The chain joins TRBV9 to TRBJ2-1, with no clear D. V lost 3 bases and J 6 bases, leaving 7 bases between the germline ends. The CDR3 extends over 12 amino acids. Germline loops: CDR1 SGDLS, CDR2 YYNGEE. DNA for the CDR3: TGTGCCAGCAGCGGTTCTTCCAATGAGCAGTTCTTC. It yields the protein CASSGSSNEQFF.

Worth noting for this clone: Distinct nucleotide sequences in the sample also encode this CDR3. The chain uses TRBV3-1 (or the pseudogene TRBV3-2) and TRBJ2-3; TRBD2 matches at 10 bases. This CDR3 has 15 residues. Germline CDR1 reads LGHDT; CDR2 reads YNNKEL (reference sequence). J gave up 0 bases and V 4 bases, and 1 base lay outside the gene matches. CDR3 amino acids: CASSPTSGSTDTQYF. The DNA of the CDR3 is TGTGCCAGCAGCCCGACTAGCGGGAGCACAGATACGCAGTATTTT.

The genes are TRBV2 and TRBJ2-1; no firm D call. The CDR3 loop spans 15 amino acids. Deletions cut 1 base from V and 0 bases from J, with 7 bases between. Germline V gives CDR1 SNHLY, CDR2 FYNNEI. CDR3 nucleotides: TGTGCCAGCAGTGAAGAACAGAGCTCCTACAATGAGCAGTTCTTC. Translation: CASSEEQSSYNEQFF.

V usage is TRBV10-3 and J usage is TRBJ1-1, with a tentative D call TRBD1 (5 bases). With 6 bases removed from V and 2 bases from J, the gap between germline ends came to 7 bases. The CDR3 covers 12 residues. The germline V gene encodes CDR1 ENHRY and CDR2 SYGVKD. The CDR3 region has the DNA TGTGCCATCAGGCAGGGAAACACTGAAGCTTTCTTT. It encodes CAIRQGNTEAFF.

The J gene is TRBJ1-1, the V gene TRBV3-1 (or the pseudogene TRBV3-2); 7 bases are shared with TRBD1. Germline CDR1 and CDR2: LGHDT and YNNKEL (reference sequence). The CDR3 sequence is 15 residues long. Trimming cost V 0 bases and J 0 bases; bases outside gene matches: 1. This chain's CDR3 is CASSQEQGMNTEAFF. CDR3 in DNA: TGTGCCAGCAGCCAAGAACAGGGGATGAACACTGAAGCTTTCTTT.

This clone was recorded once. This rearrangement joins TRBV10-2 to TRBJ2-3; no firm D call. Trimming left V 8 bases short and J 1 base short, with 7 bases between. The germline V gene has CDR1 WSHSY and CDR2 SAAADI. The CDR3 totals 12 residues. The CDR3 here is CASPQGTDTQYF. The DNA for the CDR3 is TGCGCCAGCCCCCAGGGCACAGATACGCAGTATTTT.

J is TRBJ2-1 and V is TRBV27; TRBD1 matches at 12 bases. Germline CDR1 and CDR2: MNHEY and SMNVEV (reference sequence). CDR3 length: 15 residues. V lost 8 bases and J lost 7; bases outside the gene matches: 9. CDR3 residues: CASSTGTGGQNEQFF. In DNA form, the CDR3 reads TGTGCCAGCTCCACCGGGACAGGGGGCCAGAATGAGCAGTTCTTC.

CDR3 sequence reads: CASSETGGSSYNEQFF. Here the CDR3 DNA reads TGTGCCAGCAGCGAGACAGGGGGGTCCTCGTACAATGAGCAGTTCTTC. The chain combines TRBV7-9 with TRBJ2-1; 9 bases are a match to TRBD1. In germline, CDR1 is SEHNR, CDR2 FQNEAQ (reference sequence). The CDR3 runs to 16 residues. Trimming removed 5 bases from V and 4 bases from J; junction bases left unmatched: 9.

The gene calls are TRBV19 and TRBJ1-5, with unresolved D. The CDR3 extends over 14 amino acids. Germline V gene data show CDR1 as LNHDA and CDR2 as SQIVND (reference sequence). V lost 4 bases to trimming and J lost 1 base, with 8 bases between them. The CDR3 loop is CASSNPGSNQPQHF. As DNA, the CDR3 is TGTGCCAGTAGTAACCCGGGGAGCAATCAGCCCCAGCATTTT.

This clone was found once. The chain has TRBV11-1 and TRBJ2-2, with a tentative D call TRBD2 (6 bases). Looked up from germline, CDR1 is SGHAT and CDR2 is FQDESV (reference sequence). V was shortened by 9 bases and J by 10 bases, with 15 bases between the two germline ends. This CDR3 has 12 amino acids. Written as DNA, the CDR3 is TGTGCCAGTAGGAGGTCGGGGGAGGAGCTGTTTTTT. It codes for CASRRSGEELFF.

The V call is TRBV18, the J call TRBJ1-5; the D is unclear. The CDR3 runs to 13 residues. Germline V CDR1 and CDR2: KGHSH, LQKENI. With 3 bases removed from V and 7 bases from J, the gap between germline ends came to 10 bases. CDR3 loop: CASSPVHNQPQHF. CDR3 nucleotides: TGTGCCAGCTCACCTGTACACAACCAGCCCCAGCATTTT. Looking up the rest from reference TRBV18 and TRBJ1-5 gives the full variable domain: NAGVMQNPRHLVRRRGQEARLRCSPMKGHSHVYWYRQLPEEGLKFMVYLQKENIIDESGMPKERFSAEFPKEGPSILRIQQVVRGDSAAYFCASSPVHNQPQHFGDGTRLSIL.

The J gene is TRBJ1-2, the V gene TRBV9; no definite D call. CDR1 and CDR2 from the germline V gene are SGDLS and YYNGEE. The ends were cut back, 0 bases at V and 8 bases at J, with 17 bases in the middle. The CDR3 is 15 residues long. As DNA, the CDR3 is TGTGCCAGCAGCGTAGGGGGAGGATTGGGAGACGGCTACACCTTC. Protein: CASSVGGGLGDGYTF.

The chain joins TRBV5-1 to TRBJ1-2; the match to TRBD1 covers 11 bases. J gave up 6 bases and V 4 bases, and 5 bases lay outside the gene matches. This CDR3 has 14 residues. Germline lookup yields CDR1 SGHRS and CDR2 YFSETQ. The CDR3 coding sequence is TGCGCCAGCAGCGAGGGGACAGGGGGGAATGGCTACACCTTC. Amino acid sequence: CASSEGTGGNGYTF. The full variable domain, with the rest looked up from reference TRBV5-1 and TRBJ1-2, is KAGVTQTPRYLIKTRGQQVTLSCSPISGHRSVSWYQQTPGQGLQFLFEYFSETQRNKGNFPGRFSGRQFSNSRSEMNVSTLELGDSALYLCASSEGTGGNGYTFGSGTRLTVV.

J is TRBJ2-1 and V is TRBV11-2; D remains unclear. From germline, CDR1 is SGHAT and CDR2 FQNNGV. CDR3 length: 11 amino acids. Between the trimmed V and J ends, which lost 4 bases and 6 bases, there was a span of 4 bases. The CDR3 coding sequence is TGTGCCAGCAGCTCTCTCAATGAGCAGTTCTTC. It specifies CASSSLNEQFF.

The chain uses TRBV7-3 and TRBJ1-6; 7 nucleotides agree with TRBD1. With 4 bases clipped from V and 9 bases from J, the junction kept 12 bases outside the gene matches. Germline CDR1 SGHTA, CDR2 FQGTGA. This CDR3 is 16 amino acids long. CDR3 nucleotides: TGTGCCAGCAGCTCCGAAGACCTGACAGGGCCTTCACCCCTCCACTTT. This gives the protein CASSSEDLTGPSPLHF.

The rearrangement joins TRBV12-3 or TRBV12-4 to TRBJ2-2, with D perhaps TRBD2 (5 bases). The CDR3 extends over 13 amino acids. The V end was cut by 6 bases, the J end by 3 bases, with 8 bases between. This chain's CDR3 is CASSQRDTGELFF. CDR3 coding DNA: TGTGCCAGCAGCCAGAGGGACACCGGGGAGCTGTTTTTT.

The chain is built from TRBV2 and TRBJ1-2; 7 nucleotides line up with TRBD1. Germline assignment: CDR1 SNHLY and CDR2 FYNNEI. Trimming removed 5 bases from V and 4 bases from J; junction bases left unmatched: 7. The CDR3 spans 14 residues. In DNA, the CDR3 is TGTGCCAGCAGTCGGACAGGCCCAATCTATGGCTACACCTTC. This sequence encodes CASSRTGPIYGYTF.